These 20 T cell receptor beta chains came from one sample sequenced in a study of T cell responses to AZD1222 COVID-19 vaccine. Produced via immunoSEQ multiplex PCR; TCRdb's table is partial and in-frame only. The table lists some 120,000 clones, 80% to 90% of them singletons. This specimen was peripheral blood, taken on day 0 of AZD1222 vaccination. The source of these receptors is an adult in good health.

The J gene is TRBJ1-2, the V gene TRBV6-1, with D possibly matching TRBD1 (5 bases). Germline CDR1 reads MNHNS; CDR2 reads SASEGT. The CDR3 length is 16 residues. V lost 2 bases and J lost 8, with 21 bases in between. The CDR3: CASSEFDRSDGRGYTF. The CDR3 coding sequence is TGTGCCAGCAGTGAATTCGACAGATCGGACGGTAGGGGCTACACCTTC.

The rearrangement links TRBV19 to TRBJ1-2; D possibly corresponds to TRBD1 (5 bases). This CDR3 has 13 residues. V lost 1 base and J 8 bases, leaving 11 bases between the germline ends. CDR1 is LNHDA and CDR2 is SQIVND in the germline V gene (reference sequence). The CDR3 spells CASSIGGVLGYTF. The CDR3 nucleotides read TGTGCCAGTAGTATAGGGGGGGTTTTGGGCTACACCTTC.

This clone was recorded once. The chain is built from TRBV19 and TRBJ1-2; D remains ambiguous. CDR1 and CDR2 from the germline V gene are LNHDA and SQIVND (reference sequence). This CDR3 region has 16 residues. The V end lost 1 base, the J end lost 7 bases, and 19 bases lay between the germline ends. As DNA, the CDR3 is TGTGCCAGTAGTATAGGATCGGCAGCAGACGCGATTGGCTACACCTTC. Amino acids: CASSIGSAADAIGYTF. Looking up the rest from reference TRBV19 and TRBJ1-2 gives the full variable domain: DGGITQSPKYLFRKEGQNVTLSCEQNLNHDAMYWYRQDPGQGLRLIYYSQIVNDFQKGDIAEGYSVSREKKESFPLTVTSAQKNPTAFYLCASSIGSAADAIGYTFGSGTRLTVV.

This clone turned up a few times. The chain carries TRBV30 and TRBJ1-5; no firm D call. The CDR3 covers 13 residues. Trimming removed 0 bases from V and 3 bases from J, with 6 bases in between. The germline V gene encodes CDR1 GTSNPN and CDR2 SVGIG (reference sequence). This CDR3 is CAWSVRDNQPQHF. CDR3 in DNA: TGTGCCTGGAGTGTACGGGACAATCAGCCCCAGCATTTT.

V usage is TRBV24-1 and J usage is TRBJ2-7; perhaps TRBD2 as D (5 bases). From germline, CDR1 is KGHDR and CDR2 SFDVKD. The CDR3 spans 12 residues. Trimming pared 3 bases from V and 4 bases from J, leaving 6 bases between. The CDR3 DNA is TGTGCCACCAGTGATGGGAGTTACGAGCAGTACTTC. This gives the protein CATSDGSYEQYF.

The chain couples TRBV27 to TRBJ1-2; D is undetermined. CDR3 size: 15 residues. With 2 bases removed from V and 4 bases from J, the gap between germline ends came to 14 bases. CDR1 and CDR2 from the germline V gene are MNHEY and SMNVEV (reference sequence). The CDR3 DNA follows: TGTGCCAGCAGTTTAAGCGCAGGAAGGGTCTATGGCTACACCTTC. This encodes CASSLSAGRVYGYTF.

This rearrangement joins TRBV2 to TRBJ1-5, with D unclear. The germline CDR1 and CDR2 sequences are SNHLY and FYNNEI. The V end lost 5 bases, the J end lost 3 bases, and 17 bases lay between the germline ends. The CDR3 is 16 residues long. The chain's CDR3 is CASSQISTVNNQPQHF. CDR3 nucleotides: TGTGCCAGCAGTCAAATATCGACGGTGAACAATCAGCCCCAGCATTTT.

Comments on this clone: At one boundary the junction diverges from the germline segment, which might be a read error. The CDR3 is CASSHELSFAGSKDTQYF. In nucleotides, the CDR3 is TGTGCCAGCAGCCATGAACTTTCCTTTGCGGGGAGCAAAGATACGCAGTATTTT. V and J are TRBV4-2 and TRBJ2-3; possibly TRBD2 for D (6 bases). The length of the CDR3 is 18 residues. The germline V gene has CDR1 LGHNA and CDR2 YNFKEQ.

This clone was seen a few times. The gene calls are TRBV9 and TRBJ1-2; weak D call: TRBD1 (6 bases). In germline, CDR1 is SGDLS, CDR2 YYNGEE. This CDR3 region has 15 residues. Deletions cut 0 bases from V and 3 bases from J, with 12 bases between. The CDR3 DNA follows: TGTGCCAGCAGCGTAGAGTTAGGGGGAGACTATGGCTACACCTTC. Residues: CASSVELGGDYGYTF.

The V call is TRBV29-1, the J call TRBJ2-5; 7 positions agree with TRBD1. The length of the CDR3 is 13 residues. Germline loops: CDR1 SQVTM, CDR2 ANQGSEA. CDR3 region: CSYWDSGAETQYF. The CDR3 nucleotides read TGCAGTTACTGGGACAGTGGAGCAGAGACCCAGTACTTC.

The V and J genes are TRBV19 and TRBJ1-5; TRBD1 agrees at 11 bases. The CDR3 has 18 amino acids. Germline CDR1 is LNHDA and CDR2 is SQIVND (reference sequence). The V segment lost 4 bases and the J segment 4 bases; nucleotides outside the gene matches: 12. DNA of the CDR3: TGTGCCAGTAGTACCCCGGGACAGGGGGACTGGATTAATCAGCCCCAGCATTTT. Encoded protein: CASSTPGQGDWINQPQHF. The full variable domain, with the rest looked up from reference TRBV19 and TRBJ1-5, is DGGITQSPKYLFRKEGQNVTLSCEQNLNHDAMYWYRQDPGQGLRLIYYSQIVNDFQKGDIAEGYSVSREKKESFPLTVTSAQKNPTAFYLCASSTPGQGDWINQPQHFGDGTRLSIL.

The V and J genes are TRBV5-6 and TRBJ1-5, with 7 bases matching TRBD1. The germline V gene encodes CDR1 SGHDT and CDR2 YYEEEE. Germline trimming cut 4 bases from V and 0 bases from J; bases unmatched to any gene: 7. The CDR3 has 16 residues. The DNA of the CDR3 is TGTGCCAGCAGCATAAGGACAGGACTTAGCAATCAGCCCCAGCATTTT. It specifies CASSIRTGLSNQPQHF. Variable domain in full (rest from reference TRBV5-6 and TRBJ1-5): DAGVTQSPTHLIKTRGQQVTLRCSPKSGHDTVSWYQQALGQGPQFIFQYYEEEERQRGNFPDRFSGHQFPNYSSELNVNALLLGDSALYLCASSIRTGLSNQPQHFGDGTRLSIL.

The chain carries TRBV12-3 or TRBV12-4 and TRBJ1-1; D possibly corresponds to TRBD1 (5 bases). The CDR3 has 13 residues. V lost 3 bases and J 5 bases, leaving 10 bases between the germline ends. In DNA form, the CDR3 reads TGTGCCAGCAGTTTTATCGGGGGGACTGAAGCTTTCTTT. This codes for CASSFIGGTEAFF.

The V gene is TRBV14, the J gene TRBJ1-5; D is ambiguous. The germline V and J ends were trimmed by 1 base and 7 bases, with 11 bases remaining between them. CDR1 and CDR2 from the germline V gene are SGHDN and FVKESK. This CDR3 has 14 residues. Here the CDR3 DNA reads TGTGCCAGCAGCCAAGGAAGCCCGGGGCAGCCCCAGCATTTT. Protein: CASSQGSPGQPQHF.

V is TRBV11-3 and J is TRBJ2-7, with D maybe TRBD2 (7 bases). This CDR3 contains 11 residues. V was clipped by 5 bases and J by 9 bases, with 11 bases between them. CDR1 is SGHNT and CDR2 is YENEEA in the germline V gene. The CDR3 here is CASSPGGRQYF. The CDR3 nucleotides are TGTGCCAGCAGCCCCGGGGGGCGGCAGTACTTC.

The genes are TRBV4-1 and TRBJ2-7; 8 bases fit TRBD2. Trimming removed 1 base from V and 4 bases from J; junction bases left unmatched: 9. There are 16 residues in the CDR3. From germline, CDR1 is MGHRA and CDR2 YSYEKL. The chain's CDR3 is CASSQVAGGEVYEQYF. The CDR3 DNA reads TGCGCCAGCAGCCAAGTTGCGGGGGGCGAGGTGTACGAGCAGTACTTC.

This chain uses TRBV6-5 with TRBJ1-5; 12 bases match TRBD1. The length of the CDR3 is 15 residues. The germline V gene has CDR1 MNHEY and CDR2 SVGAGI. Germline trimming cut 6 bases from V and 7 bases from J; bases unmatched to any gene: 7. The CDR3 reads CASRPGQGAGQPQHF. The CDR3, as DNA: TGTGCCAGCAGACCGGGACAGGGGGCTGGGCAGCCCCAGCATTTT.

This chain connects TRBV3-1 (or the pseudogene TRBV3-2) to TRBJ2-7; 7 nucleotides agree with TRBD2. The CDR3 is 15 residues long. Germline loops: CDR1 LGHDT, CDR2 YNNKEL (reference sequence). V gave up 2 bases and J gave up 5 bases; unmatched junction bases: 9. In DNA form, the CDR3 reads TGTGCCAGCAGCCAATCCCTCGGGACTAATGACGAGCAGTACTTC. Translation: CASSQSLGTNDEQYF.

This clone is a singleton in its sample. The chain uses TRBV5-6 and TRBJ2-7, with D possibly TRBD2 on 5 matching bases. The germline V and J ends were trimmed by 0 bases and 7 bases, with 11 bases remaining between them. This CDR3 is 13 amino acids long. Germline V gene data show CDR1 as SGHDT and CDR2 as YYEEEE. The CDR3 bases are TGTGCCAGCAGCTTGGGAGGACCGGGGGAGCAGTACTTC. Translating it yields CASSLGGPGEQYF.

V gene TRBV9 combines with J gene TRBJ2-2, with D possibly TRBD2 on 6 matching bases. This CDR3 has 12 amino acids. The V gene lost 5 bases and the J gene lost 6 bases, with 8 bases spanning the gap. Germline V gene lookup returns CDR1 SGDLS and CDR2 YYNGEE. The CDR3 sequence is CASRRDSGELFF. The CDR3 coding sequence is TGTGCCAGCAGGAGGGACTCCGGGGAGCTGTTTTTT.